This T cell receptor beta chain was sequenced in a study of graft-versus-host responses after intestinal transplantation. Study overall: Induction with anti-thymocyte globulin, then tacrolimus and steroids for three to four years, was given to all recipients.

Only in-frame clones appear in the TCRdb table, and some are missing; sequencing was by immunoSEQ multiplex PCR. The sample contains some 31,000 clones, approximately 93% of which appear only once. The source is a human patient who received an intestinal transplant, so some T cells may come from the graft donor. The sample was PBMCs, taken about 62 days after intestinal transplant.

CDR3 residues: CASSWTSGGNTGELFF. CDR3 in DNA: TGTGCCAGCAGTTGGACTAGCGGGGGGAACACCGGGGAGCTGTTTTTT. The V and J genes are TRBV2 and TRBJ2-2; 13 positions agree with TRBD2. CDR1 and CDR2 from the germline V gene are SNHLY and FYNNEI. V dropped 5 bases and J dropped 1; count of bases not matched to a gene: 1. This CDR3 comprises 16 residues. Full variable domain (rest looked up from reference TRBV2 and TRBJ2-2): EPEVTQTPSHQVTQMGQEVILRCVPISNHLYFYWYRQILGQKVEFLVSFYNNEISEKSEIFDDQFSVERPDGSNFTLKIRSTKLEDSAMYFCASSWTSGGNTGELFFGEGSRLTVL.